This T cell receptor beta chain was recovered during a study of cytomegalovirus exposure and HLA in healthy donors. The overall study: In a later analysis, it was reported that the approximately 110 validation repertoires had been produced on the same platform as the 550 to 850 repertoires belonging to the first cohort. Whole-study results and caveats: In vitro confirmation showed three CMV-associated chains to be CMV antigen specific. Most TCR sequences were rare, but some public TCRs occurred in many donors. According to a later analysis, TCR clusters from the first cohort tended to co-occur in the 100 to 150 validation repertoires.

The length of the CDR3 is 15 residues. V shed 1 base, J shed 6 bases, and the junction held 4 bases outside the gene matches. Germline V gene sequence: CDR1 SEHNR, CDR2 FQNEAQ (reference sequence). In the case of this clone: As yet, its antigen is unknown.

Clones were sequenced by immunoSEQ multiplex PCR, and TCRdb holds only the in-frame ones, with some missing. The sample records about 140,000 clones, about 80% being singletons. The V and J genes are TRBV7-9 and TRBJ2-3, with 10 bases matching TRBD2. This sequence was found in a man aged 25-45 years in good health and CMV-seropositive. Sequences were obtained from PBMCs. In DNA, the CDR3 is TGTGCCAGCAGCTTAGGGACTAGCGGCGGGGATACGCAGTATTTT. It encodes CASSLGTSGGDTQYF.